Listed here are 23 T cell receptor beta chains from one sample, sequenced in a study of T cells after yellow fever vaccination (dated by TCRdb to between 2018 and 2021). The receptor library was made with 5' RACE. Instrument used: Illumina HiSeq 2500. TCRdb's own reprocessing of the public reads used fastp at Q25 and MiXCR and kept productive beta chains. Records with the same CDR3 protein are collapsed into one entry carrying the most frequent genes and DNA. Within this sample are nearly 550,000 distinct CDR3 sequences, with 19% of them counted one time only. Clones ranked in the top ten supply around 15% of the sample. The sample's treatment or condition label, in plain terms: live attenuated yellow fever vaccine strain. Here the sequenced sample was PBMCs, taken 15 days after the yellow fever booster vaccination. The receptors originated from a man in his thirties or forties who received the YFV17D yellow fever vaccine.

V gene TRBV29-1 combines with J gene TRBJ1-1; a weak D match, TRBD1 (6 bases). There are 14 residues in the CDR3. Germline lookup yields CDR1 SQVTM and CDR2 ANQGSEA. V shed 7 bases and J shed 1 base, with 16 bases lying between them. CDR3 residues: CSGTPGAKNTEAFF. DNA for the CDR3: TGCAGCGGTACCCCAGGGGCCAAGAACACTGAAGCTTTCTTT.

This clonotype was detected only a few times. The chain carries TRBV20-1 and TRBJ2-1; possibly TRBD2 for D (6 bases). The CDR3 loop spans 14 amino acids. Trimming removed 1 base at V and 9 bases at J, with 16 bases between. Germline V gene lookup returns CDR1 DFQATT and CDR2 SNEGSKA (reference sequence). The CDR3 coding sequence is TGCAGTGCTAGAGCCCCACTAGCAACAGGTGAGCAGTTCTTC. Amino acids: CSARAPLATGEQFF.

The chain is built from TRBV20-1 and TRBJ1-4; TRBD1 aligns across 9 bases. After removal of 5 bases from V and 7 bases from J, the junction contained 11 bases not matched to a gene. From germline, CDR1 is DFQATT and CDR2 SNEGSKA (reference sequence). This CDR3 region has 15 residues. The CDR3 loop reads CSAGDRDGMPEKLFF. The CDR3 DNA reads as TGCAGTGCTGGGGACAGGGATGGGATGCCTGAAAAACTGTTTTTT.

The V and J genes are TRBV4-2 and TRBJ2-1; D is unclear. V was trimmed by 0 bases and J by 9 bases, leaving 6 bases between them. Germline assignment: CDR1 LGHNA and CDR2 YNFKEQ. CDR3 size: 12 residues. In DNA, the CDR3 is TGTGCCAGCAGCCAAGATTTCCTTGAGCAGTTCTTC. It yields the protein CASSQDFLEQFF.

A few counts support this clonotype. The gene calls are TRBV29-1 and TRBJ2-2, with 9 bases lining up with TRBD2. V lost 4 bases and J lost 5; bases outside the gene matches: 8. This CDR3 comprises 15 residues. Germline CDR1 is SQVTM and CDR2 is ANQGSEA. CDR3 DNA: TGCAGCGTTGGAGTTAGCGGGAGTGGGACCGGGGAGCTGTTTTTT. This gives the protein CSVGVSGSGTGELFF.

The J gene is TRBJ2-2, the V gene TRBV5-5; the match to TRBD2 covers 8 bases. The CDR3 extends over 16 amino acids. Trimming cost V 5 bases and J 4 bases; bases outside gene matches: 10. The germline CDR1 and CDR2 sequences are SGHKS and YYEKEE (reference sequence). CDR3 in DNA: TGTGCCAGCAGTTCCGAGGGAGCGGGAGTCACCGGGGAGCTGTTTTTT. Protein product: CASSSEGAGVTGELFF.

The chain has TRBV6-2 or TRBV6-3 and TRBJ2-7; 10 positions match TRBD2. The V and J ends lost 11 bases and 3 bases, in that order; junction bases with no gene match: 10. The CDR3 spans 14 residues. Germline V gives CDR1 MNHEY, CDR2 SVGEGT. The DNA for the CDR3 is TGTGCCTCGGAGGGGCTAGCGGGAGTCTACGAGCAGTACTTC. Protein sequence: CASEGLAGVYEQYF.

This clonotype was seen more than once but under ten times. V is TRBV9 and J is TRBJ2-5; D is unresolved. Germline V gene sequence: CDR1 SGDLS, CDR2 YYNGEE. The germline V and J ends were trimmed by 1 base and 4 bases, with 14 bases remaining between them. The length of the CDR3 is 15 residues. DNA for the CDR3: TGTGCCAGCAGCGTATCTCCGGCCAAAGGAGAGACCCAGTACTTC. Translated, it gives CASSVSPAKGETQYF.

The chain joins TRBV20-1 to TRBJ1-2, with TRBD1 identical over 8 bases. The CDR3 has 11 amino acids. J gave up 8 bases and V 6 bases, and 5 bases lay outside the gene matches. Looked up from germline, CDR1 is DFQATT and CDR2 is SNEGSKA (reference sequence). DNA of the CDR3: TGCAGTGCAGGGACAGGATGGGGCTACACCTTC. Translated: CSAGTGWGYTF.

The J gene is TRBJ2-3, the V gene TRBV6-5, with 12 bases identical to TRBD2. The germline V gene encodes CDR1 MNHEY and CDR2 SVGAGI. V shed 2 bases and J 7 bases; nucleotides not matched to a gene: 7. CDR3 length equals 16 residues. This CDR3 reads CASSYRAGLAGYTQYF. Here the CDR3 DNA reads TGTGCCAGCAGTTACAGGGCCGGACTAGCGGGATATACGCAGTATTTT.

The chain's CDR3 is CASSHLASYEQYF. For the CDR3, the DNA is TGTGCCAGCAGCCATCTAGCGTCCTACGAGCAGTACTTC. The chain carries TRBV12-3 or TRBV12-4 and TRBJ2-7; tentative D call: TRBD2 (6 bases). There are 13 residues in the CDR3. V dropped 6 bases and J dropped 1 base, with 10 bases sitting between them.

Concerning this clonotype itself: The missing conserved phenylalanine or tryptophan at the end of this CDR3 makes a read error likely. J is TRBJ2-1 and V is TRBV7-9; D is unresolved. The germline V gene encodes CDR1 SEHNR and CDR2 FQNEAQ (reference sequence). The ends were cut back, 1 base at V and 11 bases at J, with 9 bases in the middle. This CDR3 is built from 12 residues. Written as DNA, the CDR3 is TGTGCCAGCAGCTTAGGCGGCGGAAAGCAGTTCTCC. This gives the protein CASSLGGGKQFS.

The gene calls are TRBV30 and TRBJ2-3, with TRBD2 matching 7 bases. Germline trimming cut 1 base from V and 3 bases from J; bases unmatched to any gene: 10. From germline, CDR1 is GTSNPN and CDR2 SVGIG (reference sequence). The CDR3 is made up of 16 amino acids. The CDR3 DNA is TGTGCCTGGAGTGGAGCGGGATTAGAGTGGACAGATACGCAGTATTTT. Amino acid sequence: CAWSGAGLEWTDTQYF.

This clonotype has just a few counts. A junction boundary mismatches the germline segment, possibly from a read error. The gene calls are TRBV10-3 and TRBJ2-2; D possibly corresponds to TRBD1 (5 bases). Germline V gene data show CDR1 as ENHRY and CDR2 as SYGVKD. The CDR3 has 15 amino acids. Written as DNA, the CDR3 is TGTGCCATTAGTGAGGACACGGCCAACACCGGGGAGCTGTTTTTT. Amino acid sequence: CAISEDTANTGELFF.

This clonotype occurred a few times. In nucleotides, the CDR3 is TGCAGTGCTAGTGGACAACTGGGGACTGAAGCTTTCTTT. Its protein product is CSASGQLGTEAFF. This chain uses TRBV20-1 with TRBJ1-1; D possibly corresponds to TRBD1 (5 bases). V was clipped by 3 bases and J by 5 bases, with 13 bases between them. This CDR3 contains 13 residues. Germline V gives CDR1 DFQATT, CDR2 SNEGSKA (reference sequence).

A few counts support this clonotype. This chain joins TRBV20-1 and TRBJ1-4; D might be TRBD1 (6 bases). This CDR3 has 12 amino acids. Trimming removed 5 bases from V and 13 bases from J, with 17 bases in between. Germline-derived CDR1 and CDR2 are DFQATT and SNEGSKA (reference sequence). Written as DNA, the CDR3 is TGCAGTGCTCCCGACCGACAGGATAGACTGTTTTTT. It translates to CSAPDRQDRLFF.

The chain employs TRBV6-1 and TRBJ2-7; 7 bases line up with TRBD1. This CDR3 region has 13 residues. The V and J ends lost 6 bases and 3 bases, in that order; junction bases with no gene match: 5. The V gene's germline CDR1 is MNHNS and CDR2 SASEGT. The CDR3 spells CASRAGGIYEQYF. The CDR3, as DNA: TGTGCCAGCAGGGCAGGGGGTATCTACGAGCAGTACTTC.

This clonotype was picked up many times. V gene TRBV6-1 combines with J gene TRBJ2-5, with 11 positions matching TRBD2. Germline CDR1 is MNHNS and CDR2 is SASEGT. The ends lost 7 bases at V and 1 base at J; junction bases unmatched: 8. The CDR3 loop spans 16 amino acids. The CDR3 DNA reads TGTGCCAGCACACCTCGGACTAGCGGGTCCCAAGAGACCCAGTACTTC. Its translation is CASTPRTSGSQETQYF.

This clonotype was counted many times. The chain links TRBV7-2 to TRBJ2-3; TRBD2 is a possible D gene (5 bases). This CDR3 spans 13 amino acids. CDR1 and CDR2 (germline): SGHTA, FQGNSA. V lost 5 bases to trimming and J lost 5 bases, with 11 bases between them. The DNA for the CDR3 is TGTGCCAGCAGCCGCCCCGAGGGAGATACGCAGTATTTT. This translates into CASSRPEGDTQYF.

The chain combines TRBV5-1 with TRBJ1-4; D is uncertain. Germline V gives CDR1 SGHRS, CDR2 YFSETQ. This CDR3 region has 14 residues. V shed 2 bases and J shed 7 bases, with 12 bases lying between them. The DNA for the CDR3 is TGCGCCAGCAGCTTCGGGGAGTTGGGTGAAAAACTGTTTTTT. Its protein product is CASSFGELGEKLFF. Full variable domain (missing parts from reference TRBV5-1 and TRBJ1-4): KAGVTQTPRYLIKTRGQQVTLSCSPISGHRSVSWYQQTPGQGLQFLFEYFSETQRNKGNFPGRFSGRQFSNSRSEMNVSTLELGDSALYLCASSFGELGEKLFFGSGTQLSVL.

The chain couples TRBV4-3 to TRBJ2-2, with D perhaps matching TRBD1 (6 bases). The germline V gene encodes CDR1 LGHNA and CDR2 YSLEER. The CDR3 has 16 amino acids. The V end was cut by 3 bases, the J end by 0 bases, with 11 bases between. CDR3 nucleotide sequence: TGCGCCAGCAGCCACCAGTGGACAGCGAACACCGGGGAGCTGTTTTTT. It encodes CASSHQWTANTGELFF.

This sequence joins TRBV15 and TRBJ2-5; unclear D gene. The CDR3 runs to 13 residues. The V end lost 2 bases, the J end lost 4 bases, and 8 bases lay between the germline ends. Germline CDR1 reads LNHNV; CDR2 reads YYDKDF (reference sequence). The CDR3 loop reads CATSRRTSETQYF. CDR3 nucleotides: TGTGCCACCAGCAGAAGGACGTCAGAGACCCAGTACTTC.

This clonotype came up a few times. This chain joins TRBV6-5 and TRBJ1-3; D gene uncertain. The length of the CDR3 is 16 residues. Germline CDR1 and CDR2: MNHEY and SVGAGI. V gave up 2 bases and J gave up 1 base, with 12 bases separating them. CDR3 bases: TGTGCCAGCAGTTACATCAAGGCTTCTTCTGGAAACACCATATATTTT. Its translation: CASSYIKASSGNTIYF.